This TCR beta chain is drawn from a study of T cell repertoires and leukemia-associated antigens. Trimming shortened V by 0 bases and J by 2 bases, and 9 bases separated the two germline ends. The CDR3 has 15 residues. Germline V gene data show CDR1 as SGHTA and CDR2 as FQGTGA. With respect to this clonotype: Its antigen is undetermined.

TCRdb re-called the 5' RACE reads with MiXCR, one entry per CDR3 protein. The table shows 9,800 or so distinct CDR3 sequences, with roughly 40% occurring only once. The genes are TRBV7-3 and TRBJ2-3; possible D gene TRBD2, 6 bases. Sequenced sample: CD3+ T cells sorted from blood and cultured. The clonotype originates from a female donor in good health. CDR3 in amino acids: CASSLTGDSTDTQYF. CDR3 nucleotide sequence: TGTGCCAGCAGCTTAACGGGGGACTCCACAGATACGCAGTATTTT. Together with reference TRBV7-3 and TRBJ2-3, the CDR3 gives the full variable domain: GAGVSQTPSNKVTEKGKYVELRCDPISGHTALYWYRQSLGQGPEFLIYFQGTGAADDSGLPNDRFFAVRPEGSVSTLKIQRTERGDSAVYLCASSLTGDSTDTQYFGPGTRLTVL.